Each of the 13 T cell receptor beta chains below was sequenced from the same sample in a study of identical twins. TCRdb passed the 5' RACE reads through MiXCR, listing each CDR3 protein once. The sample carries 550,000 to 800,000 distinct CDR3 sequences, about 7.1% recorded once. The sample also formed part of further work on yellow fever vaccine responses in identical twins.

The source material was PBMCs. The receptor source for this set is a woman aged 18-30 years in good health.

DNA for the CDR3: TGTGCCAGCAGCCAAGGGAGGAGCGGAGTCCGCACAGATACGCAGTATTTT. Its protein is CASSQGRSGVRTDTQYF. The rearrangement uses TRBV3-1 and TRBJ2-3; a weak D match, TRBD2 (5 bases). Germline loops: CDR1 LGHDT, CDR2 YNNKEL (reference sequence). The V end was cut by 1 base, the J end by 1 base, with 15 bases between. This CDR3 contains 17 residues.

In its sample, this clonotype was seen many times. This chain connects TRBV10-3 to TRBJ2-1; 10 positions agree with TRBD1. The CDR3 spans 16 residues. Germline V gene data show CDR1 as ENHRY and CDR2 as SYGVKD. Losses at the gene ends were 5 bases for V and 5 bases for J; bases not matched to a gene: 9. In DNA form, the CDR3 reads TGTGCCATCAGTTCGAGCCCCGGGACAGGGGACAATGAGCAGTTCTTC. Amino acid sequence: CAISSSPGTGDNEQFF.

The sample holds many counts of this clonotype. The CDR3 DNA reads TGTGCCAGCAGCCCCACAGCTAAATCGTCCTATGGCTACACCTTC. This gives the protein CASSPTAKSSYGYTF. The chain recombines TRBV3-1 with TRBJ1-2; D uncertain. Trimming left V 4 bases short and J 4 bases short, with 16 bases between. CDR1 and CDR2 from the germline V gene are LGHDT and YNNKEL (reference sequence). The CDR3 is 15 amino acids.

This clonotype occurred many times. This chain connects TRBV29-1 to TRBJ2-7; D might be TRBD1 (5 bases). This CDR3 comprises 13 residues. Trimming pared 4 bases from V and 0 bases from J, leaving 10 bases between. Germline assignment: CDR1 SQVTM and CDR2 ANQGSEA. The CDR3 protein is CSVVWTPSYEQYF. The CDR3 DNA follows: TGCAGCGTTGTTTGGACACCCTCCTACGAGCAGTACTTC.

This clonotype was found a few times. The gene calls are TRBV5-1 and TRBJ1-2; 9 bases fit TRBD1. There are 14 residues in the CDR3. CDR1 is SGHRS and CDR2 is YFSETQ in the germline V gene. V lost 0 bases and J lost 7; bases outside the gene matches: 4. In DNA form, the CDR3 reads TGCGCCAGCAGCTTGGGGGACAGGGTATCTGGCTACACCTTC. Its translation is CASSLGDRVSGYTF.

This clonotype was recorded at least ten times. This chain connects TRBV7-8 to TRBJ2-7; 8 nucleotides line up with TRBD1. CDR3 size: 15 residues. Trimming removed 2 bases from V and 3 bases from J; junction bases left unmatched: 6. CDR1 and CDR2 from the germline V gene are SGHVS and FQNEAQ. The CDR3 sequence is CASSLKGQDSYEQYF. The CDR3 DNA reads TGTGCCAGCAGCTTAAAGGGACAGGACAGCTACGAGCAGTACTTC.

This chain joins TRBV5-1 and TRBJ2-7; D is uncertain. The CDR3 loop spans 16 amino acids. The ends were cut back, 1 base at V and 1 base at J, with 15 bases in the middle. Germline CDR1 reads SGHRS; CDR2 reads YFSETQ. CDR3 nucleotides: TGCGCCAGCAGCTTGTTCATGCAGGCTAGGTCCTACGAGCAGTACTTC. Amino acids: CASSLFMQARSYEQYF.

This clonotype appeared many times. This chain uses TRBV27 with TRBJ1-1; D remains unclear. Germline V lookup: CDR1 MNHEY, CDR2 SMNVEV (reference sequence). The germline V and J ends were trimmed by 6 bases and 4 bases, with 12 bases remaining between them. The CDR3 consists of 13 residues. The DNA for the CDR3 is TGTGCCAGCAGCCCCGGGGTGGGCACTGAAGCTTTCTTT. Its protein product is CASSPGVGTEAFF.

This clonotype was detected ten times or more. The chain has TRBV7-9 and TRBJ2-7, with D perhaps TRBD1 (5 bases). V was trimmed by 1 base and J by 1 base, leaving 11 bases between them. This CDR3 comprises 15 residues. Germline V lookup: CDR1 SEHNR, CDR2 FQNEAQ (reference sequence). The CDR3 nucleotides read TGTGCCAGCAGCTTAGAGGGAACAGGTTCCTACGAGCAGTACGTC. Encoded protein: CASSLEGTGSYEQYV.

This clonotype was recorded many times. V usage is TRBV29-1 and J usage is TRBJ2-1; 7 bases match TRBD1. Trimming removed 4 bases from V and 3 bases from J; junction bases left unmatched: 12. CDR3 length equals 16 residues. Per the germline V gene, CDR1 is SQVTM and CDR2 is ANQGSEA. Written as DNA, the CDR3 is TGCAGCGTTGTACAACGGGACAGACACAACTACAATGAGCAGTTCTTC. Its protein is CSVVQRDRHNYNEQFF.

This clonotype was seen at least ten times. CDR3 in amino acids: CASSAASGGPGCTDTQYF. The CDR3 nucleotides are TGTGCCAGCAGTGCTGCTAGCGGGGGCCCCGGATGCACAGATACGCAGTATTTT. This chain joins TRBV6-7 and TRBJ2-3, with TRBD2 matching over 10 bases. TRBV6-7 is placed among ORFs of uncertain function. The CDR3 runs 18 residues. The V segment lost 5 bases and the J segment 1 base; nucleotides outside the gene matches: 12.

The chain has TRBV28 and TRBJ1-1; weak D call: TRBD1 (6 bases). Germline V gives CDR1 MDHEN, CDR2 SYDVKM. Trimming pared 7 bases from V and 1 base from J, leaving 13 bases between. The CDR3 has 14 residues. The CDR3 loop reads CASTLDRANTEAFF. The CDR3 DNA follows: TGTGCCAGCACCCTGGACAGAGCGAACACTGAAGCTTTCTTT.

The genes are TRBV4-1 and TRBJ2-5; D is unresolved. This CDR3 contains 14 residues. Trimming removed 4 bases at V and 1 base at J, with 10 bases between. From germline, CDR1 is MGHRA and CDR2 YSYEKL. This CDR3 is CASSRRQIQETQYF. CDR3 coding DNA: TGCGCCAGCAGCCGGCGGCAAATCCAAGAGACCCAGTACTTC.